This T cell receptor (beta chain) stems from a study of graft-versus-host responses after intestinal transplantation. The repertoire was sequenced with immunoSEQ multiplex PCR; TCRdb's copy has only in-frame clones and lacks some. The sample yields tens of thousands of clones, approximately 88% seen once. Germline CDR1 is WSHSY and CDR2 is SAAADI. The length of the CDR3 is 15 residues. The J segment lost 5 bases and the V segment lost 5 bases, leaving 6 bases of the junction unmatched. As regards this clone: Its antigen is unknown. Other DNA sequences in the sample encode the same CDR3.

Sequenced here: unstimulated CD4+ T cells sorted from spleen or lymph node cells, sampled before transplant. The chain links TRBV10-2 to TRBJ2-3; 11 nucleotides match TRBD2. This TCR came from a human donor who was the organ donor for an intestinal transplant. CDR3 bases: TGCGCCAGCAGTTTAGCGGGAGGGCAGGGAGATACGCAGTATTTT. It specifies CASSLAGGQGDTQYF.